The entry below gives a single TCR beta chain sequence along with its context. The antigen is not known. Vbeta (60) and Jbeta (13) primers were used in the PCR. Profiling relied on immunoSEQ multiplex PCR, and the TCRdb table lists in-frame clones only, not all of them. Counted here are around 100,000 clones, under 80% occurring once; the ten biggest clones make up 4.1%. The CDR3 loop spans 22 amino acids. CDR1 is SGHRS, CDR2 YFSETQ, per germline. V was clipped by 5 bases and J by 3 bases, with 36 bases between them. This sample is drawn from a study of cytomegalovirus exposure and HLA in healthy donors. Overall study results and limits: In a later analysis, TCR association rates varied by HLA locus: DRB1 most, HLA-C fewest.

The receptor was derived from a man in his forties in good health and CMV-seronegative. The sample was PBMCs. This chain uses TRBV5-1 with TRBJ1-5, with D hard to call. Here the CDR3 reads CASSRDSHNDPNGSPINQPQHF. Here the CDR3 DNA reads TGCGCCAGCAGTCGAGATTCGCATAACGATCCAAACGGGAGTCCCATCAATCAGCCCCAGCATTTT.